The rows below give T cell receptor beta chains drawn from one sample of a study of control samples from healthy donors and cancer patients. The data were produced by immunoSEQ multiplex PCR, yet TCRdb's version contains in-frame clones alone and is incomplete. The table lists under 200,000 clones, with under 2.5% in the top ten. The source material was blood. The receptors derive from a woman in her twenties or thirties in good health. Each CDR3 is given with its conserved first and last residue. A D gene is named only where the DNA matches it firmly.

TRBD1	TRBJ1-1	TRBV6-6	CASSFTGGNTEAFF	TGTGCCAGCAGTTTCACAGGGGGGAACACTGAAGCTTTCTTT
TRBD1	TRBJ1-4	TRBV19	CASSITGTGEKLFF	TGTGCCAGTAGTATCACAGGGACAGGAGAAAAACTGTTTTTT
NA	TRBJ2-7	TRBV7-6	CASTSVGARGEQYF	TGTGCCAGCACTTCTGTCGGGGCCCGCGGGGAGCAGTACTTC
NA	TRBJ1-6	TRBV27	CASSFQGLYNSPLHF	TGTGCCAGCAGTTTTCAGGGGCTCTATAATTCACCCCTCCACTTT
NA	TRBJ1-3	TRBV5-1	CASADAGNTIYF	TGCGCCAGCGCGGATGCGGGAAACACCATATATTTT
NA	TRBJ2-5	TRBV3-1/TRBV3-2	CASSPLGETQYF	TGTGCCAGCAGCCCCCTGGGAGAGACCCAGTACTTC
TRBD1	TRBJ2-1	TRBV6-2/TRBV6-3	CASSQQGFYNEQFF	TGTGCCAGCAGCCAACAGGGGTTTTACAATGAGCAGTTCTTC
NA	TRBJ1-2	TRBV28	CATRRSGGYTF	TGTGCCACACGCAGATCCGGTGGCTACACCTTC
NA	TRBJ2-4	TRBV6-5	CASSQGANIQYF	TGTGCCAGCAGCCAGGGAGCGAACATTCAGTACTTC
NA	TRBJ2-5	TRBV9	CASSAWSGETQYF	TGTGCCAGCAGCGCGTGGTCCGGGGAGACCCAGTACTTC
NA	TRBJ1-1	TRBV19	CASSISDGIEAFF	TGTGCCAGTAGTATATCGGATGGCATTGAAGCTTTCTTT
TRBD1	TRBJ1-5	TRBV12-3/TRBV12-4	CASSPTGQGGHF	TGTGCCAGCAGTCCCACCGGACAGGGAGGGCATTTT
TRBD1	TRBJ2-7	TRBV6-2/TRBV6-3	CASSPGTGEAGEQYF	TGTGCCAGCAGCCCCGGGACAGGGGAAGCGGGCGAGCAGTACTTC
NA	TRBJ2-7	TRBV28	CASSIGGASAYEQYF	TGTGCCAGCTCAATAGGGGGGGCTTCTGCCTACGAGCAGTACTTC
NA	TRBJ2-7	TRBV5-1	CASSFGVMYEQYF	TGCGCCAGCAGCTTCGGGGTGATGTACGAGCAGTACTTC
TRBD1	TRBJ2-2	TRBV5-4	CASSLGHRGRLGNTGELFF	TGTGCCAGCAGCTTGGGACACAGGGGGCGGCTCGGAAACACCGGGGAGCTGTTTTTT
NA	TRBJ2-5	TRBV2	CANPGDLGGETQYF	TGTGCCAACCCGGGGGACCTGGGGGGAGAGACCCAGTACTTC